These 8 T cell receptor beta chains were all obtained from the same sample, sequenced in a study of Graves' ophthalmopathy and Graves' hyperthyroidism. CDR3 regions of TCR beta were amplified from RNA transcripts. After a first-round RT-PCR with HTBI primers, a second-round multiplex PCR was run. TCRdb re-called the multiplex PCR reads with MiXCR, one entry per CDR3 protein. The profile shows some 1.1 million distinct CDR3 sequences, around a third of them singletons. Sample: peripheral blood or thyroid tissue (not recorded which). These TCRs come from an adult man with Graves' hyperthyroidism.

The CDR3 loop is CASSLTPGGRTYEQYF. Here the CDR3 DNA reads TGTGCCAGCAGCTTAACGCCGGGGGGCCGGACCTACGAGCAGTACTTC. The chain carries TRBV7-3 and TRBJ2-7; tentative D call: TRBD2 (7 bases). Per the germline V gene, CDR1 is SGHTA and CDR2 is FQGTGA. This CDR3 is 16 amino acids long. V was pared by 0 bases and J by 2 bases, with 14 bases between.

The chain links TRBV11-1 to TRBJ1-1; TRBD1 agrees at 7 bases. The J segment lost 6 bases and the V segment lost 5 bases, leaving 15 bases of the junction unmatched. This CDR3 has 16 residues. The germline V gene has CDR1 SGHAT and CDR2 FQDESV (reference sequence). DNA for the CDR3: TGTGCCAGCAGCGTTGTAGGCAGGGGGGGATTCGCTGAAGCTTTCTTT. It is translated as CASSVVGRGGFAEAFF.

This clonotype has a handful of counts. CDR3 bases: TGTGCCAGCAGTTACTCCCGGGGGCTTTCCCACGAGCAGTACTTC. It specifies CASSYSRGLSHEQYF. V and J are TRBV6-6 and TRBJ2-7; D may match TRBD1 or TRBD2 (6 bases each). Germline CDR1 and CDR2: MNHNY and SVGAGI (reference sequence). The CDR3 is made up of 15 amino acids. Trimming cost V 0 bases and J 5 bases, with 14 bases left between them.

The CDR3 nucleotides are TGCAGCACGGGACCGCTTGGCTATGGCTACACCTTC. It specifies CSTGPLGYGYTF. This sequence joins TRBV29-1 and TRBJ1-2; tentatively, D is TRBD1 (5 bases). CDR1 is SQVTM, CDR2 ANQGSEA, per germline. V lost 8 bases and J 4 bases, leaving 14 bases between the germline ends. This CDR3 is 12 amino acids long.

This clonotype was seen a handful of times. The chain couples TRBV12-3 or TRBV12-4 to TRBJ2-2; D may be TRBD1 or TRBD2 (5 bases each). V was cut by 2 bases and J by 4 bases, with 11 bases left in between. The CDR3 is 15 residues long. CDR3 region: CASSLRGASTGELFF. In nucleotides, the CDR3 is TGTGCCAGCAGTTTAAGAGGGGCCTCCACCGGGGAGCTGTTTTTT.

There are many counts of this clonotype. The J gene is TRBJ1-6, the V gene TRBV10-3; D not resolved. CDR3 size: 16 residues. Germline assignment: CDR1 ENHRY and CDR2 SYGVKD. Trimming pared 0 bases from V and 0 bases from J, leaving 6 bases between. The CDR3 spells CAISESKSSYNSPLHF. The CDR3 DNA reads TGTGCCATCAGTGAGTCGAAGAGCTCCTATAATTCACCCCTCCACTTT.

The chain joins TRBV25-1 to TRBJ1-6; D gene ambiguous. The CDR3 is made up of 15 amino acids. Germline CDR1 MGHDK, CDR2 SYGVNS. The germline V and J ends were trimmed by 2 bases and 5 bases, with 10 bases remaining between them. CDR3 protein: CASSEAGRDNSPLHF. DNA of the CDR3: TGTGCCAGCAGTGAAGCCGGGAGAGATAATTCACCCCTCCACTTT.

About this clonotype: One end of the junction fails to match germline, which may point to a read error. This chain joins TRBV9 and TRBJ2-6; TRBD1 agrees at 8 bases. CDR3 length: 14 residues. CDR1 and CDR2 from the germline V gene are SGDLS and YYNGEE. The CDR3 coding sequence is TGTGCCAGCAGCGCTCCCACAGGGGGCAACGTCCTGACTTTC. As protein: CASSAPTGGNVLTF.